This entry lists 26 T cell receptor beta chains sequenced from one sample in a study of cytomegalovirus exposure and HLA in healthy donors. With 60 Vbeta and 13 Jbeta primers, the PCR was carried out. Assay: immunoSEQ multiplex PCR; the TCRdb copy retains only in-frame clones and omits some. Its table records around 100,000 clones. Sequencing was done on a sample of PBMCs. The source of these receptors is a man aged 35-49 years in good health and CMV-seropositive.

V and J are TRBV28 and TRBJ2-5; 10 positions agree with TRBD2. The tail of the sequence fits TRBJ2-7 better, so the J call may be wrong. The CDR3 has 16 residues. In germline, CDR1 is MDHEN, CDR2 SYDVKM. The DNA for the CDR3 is TGTGCCAGCAGTTTATGGGCTAGCGGGAGCTCCTACGAGCAGTACTTC. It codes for CASSLWASGSSYEQYF.

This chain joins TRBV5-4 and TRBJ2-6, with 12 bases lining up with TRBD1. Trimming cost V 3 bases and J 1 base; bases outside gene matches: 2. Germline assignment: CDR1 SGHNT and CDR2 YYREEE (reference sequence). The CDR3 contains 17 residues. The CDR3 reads CASSWDRGPSGANVLTF. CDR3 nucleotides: TGTGCCAGCAGCTGGGACAGGGGGCCTTCTGGGGCCAACGTCCTGACTTTC.

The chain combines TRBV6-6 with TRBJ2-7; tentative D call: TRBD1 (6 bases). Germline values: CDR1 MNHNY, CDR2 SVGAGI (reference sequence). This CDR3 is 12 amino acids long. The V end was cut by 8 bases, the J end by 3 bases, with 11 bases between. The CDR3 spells CASADSNYEQYF. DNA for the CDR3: TGTGCCAGCGCGGACAGTAACTACGAGCAGTACTTC.

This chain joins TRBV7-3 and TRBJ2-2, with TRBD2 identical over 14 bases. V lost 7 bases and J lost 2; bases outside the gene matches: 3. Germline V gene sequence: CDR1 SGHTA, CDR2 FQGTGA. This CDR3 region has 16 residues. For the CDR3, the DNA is TGTGCCAGCACGGGACTAGCGGGAGTAAACACCGGGGAGCTGTTTTTT. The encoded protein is CASTGLAGVNTGELFF.

CDR3 bases: TGTGCCAGCAGCCCGAGACTAGATATTGCCAATGAGCAGTTCTTC. Residues: CASSPRLDIANEQFF. The chain is built from TRBV7-2 and TRBJ2-1, with D maybe TRBD2 (6 bases). The CDR3 covers 15 residues. The germline V gene has CDR1 SGHTA and CDR2 FQGNSA. V was trimmed by 5 bases and J by 6 bases, leaving 17 bases between them.

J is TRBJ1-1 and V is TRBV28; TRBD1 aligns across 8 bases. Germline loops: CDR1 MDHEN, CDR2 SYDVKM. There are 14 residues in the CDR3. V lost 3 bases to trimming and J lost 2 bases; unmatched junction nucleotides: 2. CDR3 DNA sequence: TGTGCCAGCAGTTTGGGACAGGTCAACACTGAAGCTTTCTTT. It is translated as CASSLGQVNTEAFF.

The CDR3 spells CATLNAGQGIRNTQYF. The DNA of the CDR3 is TGTGCCACCCTTAACGCGGGACAGGGAATTCGGAATACGCAGTATTTT. The chain recombines TRBV28 with TRBJ2-3, with 9 nucleotides matching TRBD1. The CDR3 covers 16 residues. Germline values: CDR1 MDHEN, CDR2 SYDVKM. V lost 10 bases and J lost 7; bases outside the gene matches: 18.

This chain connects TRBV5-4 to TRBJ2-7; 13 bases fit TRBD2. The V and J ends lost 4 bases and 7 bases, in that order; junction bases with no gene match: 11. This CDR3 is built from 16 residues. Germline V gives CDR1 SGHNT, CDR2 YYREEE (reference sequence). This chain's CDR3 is CASSEGLAGALREQYF. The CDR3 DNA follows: TGTGCCAGCAGCGAAGGACTAGCGGGGGCCCTACGGGAGCAGTACTTC. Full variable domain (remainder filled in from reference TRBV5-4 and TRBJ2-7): ETGVTQSPTHLIKTRGQQVTLRCSSQSGHNTVSWYQQALGQGPQFIFQYYREEENGRGNFPPRFSGLQFPNYSSELNVNALELDDSALYLCASSEGLAGALREQYFGPGTRLTVT.

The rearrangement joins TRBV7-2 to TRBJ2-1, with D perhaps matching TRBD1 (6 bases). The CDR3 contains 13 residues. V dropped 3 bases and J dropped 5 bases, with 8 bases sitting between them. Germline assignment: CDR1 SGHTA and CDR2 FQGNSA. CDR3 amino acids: CASSLGADNEQFF. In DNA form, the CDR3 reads TGTGCCAGCAGCTTGGGGGCCGACAATGAGCAGTTCTTC.

CDR3 sequence: CASSHLGGGTEAFF. In DNA, the CDR3 is TGTGCCAGCAGCCATCTGGGGGGTGGCACTGAAGCTTTCTTT. The chain has TRBV4-2 and TRBJ1-1, with D perhaps TRBD1 (5 bases). V lost 3 bases, J lost 4 bases, and 12 bases lay in between. The germline V gene encodes CDR1 LGHNA and CDR2 YNFKEQ. The CDR3 covers 14 residues.

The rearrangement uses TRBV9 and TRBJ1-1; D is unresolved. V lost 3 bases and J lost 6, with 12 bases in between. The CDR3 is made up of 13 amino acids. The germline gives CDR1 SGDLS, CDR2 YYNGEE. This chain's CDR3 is CASSAMEGPEAFF. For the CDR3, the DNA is TGTGCCAGCAGCGCAATGGAGGGTCCTGAAGCTTTCTTT.

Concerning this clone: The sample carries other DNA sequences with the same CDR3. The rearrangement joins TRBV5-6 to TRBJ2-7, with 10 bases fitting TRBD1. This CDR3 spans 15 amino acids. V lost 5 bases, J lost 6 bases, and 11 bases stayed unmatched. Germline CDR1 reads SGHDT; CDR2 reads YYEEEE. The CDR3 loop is CASSFRGTGVSEQYF. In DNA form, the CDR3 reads TGTGCCAGCAGTTTCAGAGGGACAGGGGTGTCCGAGCAGTACTTC.

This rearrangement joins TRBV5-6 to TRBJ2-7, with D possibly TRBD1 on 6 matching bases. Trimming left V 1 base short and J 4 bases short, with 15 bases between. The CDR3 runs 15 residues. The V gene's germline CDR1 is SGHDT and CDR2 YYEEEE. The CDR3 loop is CASSLPGTLIYEQYF. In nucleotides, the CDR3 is TGTGCCAGCAGCTTGCCCGGGACACTCATTTACGAGCAGTACTTC.

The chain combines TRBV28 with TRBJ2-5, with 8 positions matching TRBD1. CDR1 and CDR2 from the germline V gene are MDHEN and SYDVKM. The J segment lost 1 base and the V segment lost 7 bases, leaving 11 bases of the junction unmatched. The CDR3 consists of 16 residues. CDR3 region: CASTHSGTGGQETQYF. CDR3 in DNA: TGTGCCAGCACTCATTCCGGGACAGGTGGCCAAGAGACCCAGTACTTC.

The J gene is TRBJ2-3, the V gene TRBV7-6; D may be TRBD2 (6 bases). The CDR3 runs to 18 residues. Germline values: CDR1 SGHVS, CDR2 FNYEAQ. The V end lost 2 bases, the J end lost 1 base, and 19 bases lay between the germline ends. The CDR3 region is CASSLLGWGREGTDTQYF. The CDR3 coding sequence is TGTGCCAGCAGCTTATTGGGATGGGGCAGGGAGGGCACAGATACGCAGTATTTT.

The CDR3 region has the DNA TGTGCCAGCTCACCACAGGCAGGGCAACGCTACGAGCAGTACTTC. Translating gives CASSPQAGQRYEQYF. The chain joins TRBV18 to TRBJ2-7, with D tentatively TRBD1 (5 bases). This CDR3 is built from 15 residues. V was cut by 1 base and J by 3 bases, with 13 bases left in between. Germline CDR1 reads KGHSH; CDR2 reads LQKENI. Based on the CDR3 plus reference TRBV18 and TRBJ2-7, the full variable domain is NAGVMQNPRHLVRRRGQEARLRCSPMKGHSHVYWYRQLPEEGLKFMVYLQKENIIDESGMPKERFSAEFPKEGPSILRIQQVVRGDSAAYFCASSPQAGQRYEQYFGPGTRLTVT.

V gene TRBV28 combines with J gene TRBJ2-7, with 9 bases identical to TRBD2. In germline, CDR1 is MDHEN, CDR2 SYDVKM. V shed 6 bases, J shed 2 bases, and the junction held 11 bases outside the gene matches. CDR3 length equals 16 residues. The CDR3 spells CASSGGTASGTYEQYF. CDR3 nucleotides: TGTGCCAGCAGCGGCGGGACGGCTAGCGGGACCTACGAGCAGTACTTC. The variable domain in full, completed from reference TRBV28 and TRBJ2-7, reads DVKVTQSSRYLVKRTGEKVFLECVQDMDHENMFWYRQDPGLGLRLIYFSYDVKMKEKGDIPEGYSVSREKKERFSLILESASTNQTSMYLCASSGGTASGTYEQYFGPGTRLTVT.

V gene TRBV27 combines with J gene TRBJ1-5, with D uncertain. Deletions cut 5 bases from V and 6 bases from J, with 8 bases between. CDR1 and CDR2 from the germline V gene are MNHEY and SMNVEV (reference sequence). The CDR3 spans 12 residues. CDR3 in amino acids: CASSTAGQPQHF. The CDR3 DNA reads TGTGCCAGCAGTACAGCGGGTCAGCCCCAGCATTTT.

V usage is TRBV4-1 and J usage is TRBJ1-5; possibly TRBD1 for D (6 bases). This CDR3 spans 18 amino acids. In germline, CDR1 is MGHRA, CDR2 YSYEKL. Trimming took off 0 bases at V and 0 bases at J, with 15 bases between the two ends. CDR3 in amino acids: CASSQEGPGTHSNQPQHF. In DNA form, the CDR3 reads TGCGCCAGCAGCCAAGAGGGACCCGGGACACATAGCAATCAGCCCCAGCATTTT.

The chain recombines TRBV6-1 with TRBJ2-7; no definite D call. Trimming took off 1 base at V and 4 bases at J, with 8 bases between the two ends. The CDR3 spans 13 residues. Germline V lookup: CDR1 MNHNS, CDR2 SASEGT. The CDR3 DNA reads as TGTGCCAGCAGTGAAGATGATCGGTACGAGCAGTACTTC. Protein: CASSEDDRYEQYF.

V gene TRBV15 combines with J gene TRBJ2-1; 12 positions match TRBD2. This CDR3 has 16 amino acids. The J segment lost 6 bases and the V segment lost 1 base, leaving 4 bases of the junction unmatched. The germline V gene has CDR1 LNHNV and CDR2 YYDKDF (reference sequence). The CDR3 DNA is TGTGCCACCAGCAGAGTACTAGCGGGAGGATTCAATGAGCAGTTCTTC. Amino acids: CATSRVLAGGFNEQFF.

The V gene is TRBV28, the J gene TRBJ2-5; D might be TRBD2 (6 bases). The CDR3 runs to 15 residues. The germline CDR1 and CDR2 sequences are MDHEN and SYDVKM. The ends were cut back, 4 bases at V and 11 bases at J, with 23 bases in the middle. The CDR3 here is CASSSASAPTREQYF. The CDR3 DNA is TGTGCCAGCAGTTCAGCTAGCGCCCCGACGAGGGAGCAGTACTTC.

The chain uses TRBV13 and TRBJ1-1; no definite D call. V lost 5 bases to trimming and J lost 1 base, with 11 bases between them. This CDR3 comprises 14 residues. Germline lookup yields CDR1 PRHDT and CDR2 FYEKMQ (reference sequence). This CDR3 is CASSPRQANTEAFF. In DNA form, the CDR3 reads TGTGCCAGCAGCCCGCGTCAAGCGAACACTGAAGCTTTCTTT.

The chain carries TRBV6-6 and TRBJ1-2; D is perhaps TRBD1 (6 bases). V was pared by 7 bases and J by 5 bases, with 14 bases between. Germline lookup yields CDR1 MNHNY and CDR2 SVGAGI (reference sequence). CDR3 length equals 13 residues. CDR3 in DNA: TGTGCCAGCACCCTACAGGGACCGTATGGCTACACCTTC. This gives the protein CASTLQGPYGYTF.

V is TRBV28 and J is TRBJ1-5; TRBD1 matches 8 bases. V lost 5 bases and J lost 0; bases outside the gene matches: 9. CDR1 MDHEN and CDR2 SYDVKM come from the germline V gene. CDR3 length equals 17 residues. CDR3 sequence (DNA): TGTGCCAGCAGTAGACGGACAGGGCGGATTAGCAATCAGCCCCAGCATTTT. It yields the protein CASSRRTGRISNQPQHF. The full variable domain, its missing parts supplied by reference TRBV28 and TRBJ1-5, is DVKVTQSSRYLVKRTGEKVFLECVQDMDHENMFWYRQDPGLGLRLIYFSYDVKMKEKGDIPEGYSVSREKKERFSLILESASTNQTSMYLCASSRRTGRISNQPQHFGDGTRLSIL.

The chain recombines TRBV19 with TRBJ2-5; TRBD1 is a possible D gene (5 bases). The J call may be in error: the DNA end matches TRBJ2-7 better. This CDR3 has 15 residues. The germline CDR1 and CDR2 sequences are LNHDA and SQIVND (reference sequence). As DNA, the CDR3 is TGTGCCAGTAGTATCGCGCAGGGCGTTGCCTACGAGCAGTACTTC. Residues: CASSIAQGVAYEQYF.